What follows is one TCR beta chain and its context. The data belong to a study of blood T cell repertoires in COVID-19. Study context: PBMCs, B-cell-depleted T cells, or T cells were the source of the cDNA or gDNA that made up the material.

V dropped 3 bases and J dropped 6 bases, with 9 bases sitting between them. The CDR3 spans 12 residues. Germline V lookup: CDR1 SGHDN, CDR2 FVKESK. In the original processing: Amplification of reference gene primers provided the estimated nucleated cell counts. Generated by immunoSEQ multiplex PCR, the TCRdb table keeps only in-frame clones and is missing some. D and trimming were read from the DNA, whereas the V and J calls and clone size are those reported in that table. The sample lists 150,000 to 200,000 clones; around nine tenths were seen once. This chain links TRBV14 with TRBJ2-7; D ambiguous. The material sequenced was peripheral blood. The sequence was obtained from a man between 65 and 85 years old with acute or convalescent COVID-19. CDR3 region: CASSQTVGEQYF. The CDR3 nucleotides read TGTGCCAGCAGCCAGACTGTGGGCGAGCAGTACTTC.